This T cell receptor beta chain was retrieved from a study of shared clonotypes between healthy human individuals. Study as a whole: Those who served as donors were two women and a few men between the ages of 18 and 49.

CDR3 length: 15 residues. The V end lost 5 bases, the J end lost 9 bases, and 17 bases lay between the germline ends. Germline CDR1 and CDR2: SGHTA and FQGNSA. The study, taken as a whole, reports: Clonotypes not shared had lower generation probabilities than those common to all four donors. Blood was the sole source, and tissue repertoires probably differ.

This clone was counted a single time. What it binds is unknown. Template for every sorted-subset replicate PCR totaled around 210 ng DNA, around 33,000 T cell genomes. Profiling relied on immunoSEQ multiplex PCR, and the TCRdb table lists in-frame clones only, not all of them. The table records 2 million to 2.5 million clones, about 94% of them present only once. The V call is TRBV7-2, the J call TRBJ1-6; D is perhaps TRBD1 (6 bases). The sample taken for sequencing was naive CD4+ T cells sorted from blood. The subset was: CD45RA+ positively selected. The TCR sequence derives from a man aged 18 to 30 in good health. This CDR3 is CASSDDRRGISPLHF. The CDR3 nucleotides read TGTGCCAGCAGCGATGACAGGAGAGGCATTTCACCCCTCCACTTT.